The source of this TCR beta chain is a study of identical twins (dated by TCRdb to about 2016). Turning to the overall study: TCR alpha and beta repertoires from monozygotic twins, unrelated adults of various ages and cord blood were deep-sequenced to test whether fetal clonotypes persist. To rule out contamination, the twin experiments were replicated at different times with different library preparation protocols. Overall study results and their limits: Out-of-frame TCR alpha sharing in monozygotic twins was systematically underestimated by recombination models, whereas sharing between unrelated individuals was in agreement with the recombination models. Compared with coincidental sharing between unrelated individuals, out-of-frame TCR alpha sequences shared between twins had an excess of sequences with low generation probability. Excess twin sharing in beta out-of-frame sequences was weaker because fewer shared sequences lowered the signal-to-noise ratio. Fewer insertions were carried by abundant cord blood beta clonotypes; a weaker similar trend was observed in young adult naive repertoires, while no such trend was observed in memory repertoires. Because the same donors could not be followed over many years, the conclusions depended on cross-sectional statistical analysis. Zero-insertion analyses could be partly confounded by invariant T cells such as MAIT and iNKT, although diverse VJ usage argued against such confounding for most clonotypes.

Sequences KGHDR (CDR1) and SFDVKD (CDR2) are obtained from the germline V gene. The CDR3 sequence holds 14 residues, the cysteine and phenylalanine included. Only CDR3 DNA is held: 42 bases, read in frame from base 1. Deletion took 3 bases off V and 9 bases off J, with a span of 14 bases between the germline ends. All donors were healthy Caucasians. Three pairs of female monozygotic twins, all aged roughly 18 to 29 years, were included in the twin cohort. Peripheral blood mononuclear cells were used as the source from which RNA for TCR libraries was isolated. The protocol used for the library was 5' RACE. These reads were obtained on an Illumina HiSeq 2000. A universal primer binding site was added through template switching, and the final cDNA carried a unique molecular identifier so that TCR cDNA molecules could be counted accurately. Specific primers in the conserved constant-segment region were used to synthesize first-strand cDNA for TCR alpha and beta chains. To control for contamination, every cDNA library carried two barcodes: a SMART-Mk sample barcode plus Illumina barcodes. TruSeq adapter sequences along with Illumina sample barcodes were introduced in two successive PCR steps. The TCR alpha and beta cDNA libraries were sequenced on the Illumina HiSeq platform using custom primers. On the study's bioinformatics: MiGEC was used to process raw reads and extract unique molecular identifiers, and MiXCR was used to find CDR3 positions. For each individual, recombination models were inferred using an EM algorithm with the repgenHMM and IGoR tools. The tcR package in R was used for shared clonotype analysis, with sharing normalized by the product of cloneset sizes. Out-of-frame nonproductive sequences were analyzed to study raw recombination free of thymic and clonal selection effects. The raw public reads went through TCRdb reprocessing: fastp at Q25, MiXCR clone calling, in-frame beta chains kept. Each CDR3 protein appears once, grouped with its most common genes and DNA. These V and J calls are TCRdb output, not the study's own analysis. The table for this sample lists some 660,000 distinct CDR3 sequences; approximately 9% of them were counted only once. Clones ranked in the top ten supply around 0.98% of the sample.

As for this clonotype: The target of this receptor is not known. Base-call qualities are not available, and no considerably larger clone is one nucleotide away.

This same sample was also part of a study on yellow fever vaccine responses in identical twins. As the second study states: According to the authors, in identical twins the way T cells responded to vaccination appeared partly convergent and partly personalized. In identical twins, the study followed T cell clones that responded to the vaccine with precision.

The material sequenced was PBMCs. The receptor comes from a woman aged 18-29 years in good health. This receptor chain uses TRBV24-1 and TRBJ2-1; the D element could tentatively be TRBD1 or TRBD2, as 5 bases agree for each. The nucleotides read TGTGCCACCAGTGATGGGCTGAGGGACCTTGAGCAGTTCTTC. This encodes CATSDGLRDLEQFF.